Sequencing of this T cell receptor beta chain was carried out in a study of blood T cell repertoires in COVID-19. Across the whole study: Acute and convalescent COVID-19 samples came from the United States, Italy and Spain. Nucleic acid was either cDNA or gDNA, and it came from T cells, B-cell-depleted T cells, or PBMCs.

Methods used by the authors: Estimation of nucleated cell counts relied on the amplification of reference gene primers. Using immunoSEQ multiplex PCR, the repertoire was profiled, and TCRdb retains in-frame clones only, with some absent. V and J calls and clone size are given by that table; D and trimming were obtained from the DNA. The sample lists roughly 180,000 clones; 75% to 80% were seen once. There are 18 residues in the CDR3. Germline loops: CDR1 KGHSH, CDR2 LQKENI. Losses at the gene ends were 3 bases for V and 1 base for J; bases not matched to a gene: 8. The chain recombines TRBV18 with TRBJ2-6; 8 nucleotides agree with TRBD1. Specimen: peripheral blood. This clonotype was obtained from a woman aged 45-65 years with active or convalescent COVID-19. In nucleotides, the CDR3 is TGTGCCAGCTCACCCGCAGCAGGGGGCAGATCTGGGGCCAACGTCCTGACTTTC. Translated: CASSPAAGGRSGANVLTF.